Listed below are T cell receptor beta chains from one sample, sequenced in a study of OX40 agonist ivuxolimab in advanced cancers. The protocol was immunoSEQ multiplex PCR, while the TCRdb copy is restricted to in-frame clones and leaves out a portion. This table has tens of thousands of clones, around nine tenths appearing once. This sample comprised CD4+ or CD8+ T cells sorted from blood, obtained in a trial of the OX40 agonist ivuxolimab. The origin of the receptors is an adult with an advanced solid tumor such as melanoma, head and neck, liver or kidney cancer. CDR3s include the opening cysteine and the closing phenylalanine or tryptophan.

j_call,v_call,cdr3_aa
TRBJ2-5,TRBV7-8,CASSLGGGETQYF
TRBJ2-2,TRBV10-3,CAISEQHGTNTGELFF
TRBJ2-1,TRBV10-1,CASSPSGTGVGEQFF
TRBJ1-2,TRBV29-1,CSVEPTERGYYGYTF
TRBJ2-1,TRBV13,CASSSPRLAGRSYNEQFF
TRBJ2-7,TRBV6-4,CASSYDRGYEQYF
TRBJ1-4,TRBV21-1,CASSSRGTKLKKLFF
TRBJ1-3,TRBV12-5,CASGLTSGNTIYF
TRBJ1-4,TRBV19,CASGKQGLNEKLFF
TRBJ2-3,TRBV4-1,CASSQDAGRGDTQYF
TRBJ1-2,TRBV4-1,CASSQDSGFYGYTF
TRBJ1-6,TRBV30,CAWRTPRGGSPLHF
TRBJ2-2,TRBV5-8,CASSRGTSGGWTNTGELFF
TRBJ2-7,TRBV7-9,CASSLSQYYEQYF
TRBJ2-3,TRBV6-4,CASSDSRGADTQYF
TRBJ1-2,TRBV5-4,CASRPWTGGGYTF
TRBJ2-2,TRBV29-1,CSILAGPYSGELFF
TRBJ2-5,TRBV6-5,CASSYSGRVQETQYF
TRBJ1-2,TRBV6-1,CASSVRTGDGYGYTF
TRBJ1-4,TRBV7-9,CASSFPSTTNEKLFF
TRBJ1-5,TRBV18,CASSPPGADNQPQHF
TRBJ2-2,TRBV7-9,CANRPGQGGTGELFF
TRBJ2-1,TRBV6-1,CASRPGLAGGPFF
TRBJ1-2,TRBV15,CATSVNDGGYYGYTF
TRBJ2-5,TRBV29-1,CSAEVASQETQYF
TRBJ2-4,TRBV5-5,CASSSSGTPSQNIQYF
TRBJ2-5,TRBV6-6,CASSYSTRETQYF
TRBJ2-3,TRBV19,CASSISDRGRTTDTQYF
TRBJ2-1,TRBV2,CASRLTSSTGNEQFF
TRBJ2-7,TRBV2,CASTDFYEQYF
TRBJ2-5,TRBV5-1,CASSPTSGEETQYF
TRBJ2-7,TRBV5-1,CASSLDPTRLREQYF
TRBJ2-5,TRBV27,CASRSPRETQYF
TRBJ2-7,TRBV6-1,CASKKPQGGYEQYF
TRBJ2-1,TRBV10-3,CAISEPWVEPYNEQFF
TRBJ2-1,TRBV5-4,CASSPGLRSYNEQFF
-,TRBV7-2,CASSLAGGGRYEQYF
TRBJ2-1,TRBV19,CASSSNEQFF
TRBJ1-2,TRBV11-2,CASSLDLTGNIYGYTF
TRBJ2-7,TRBV7-2,CASNLGRPAHEQYF
TRBJ1-5,TRBV9,CASSVLGTANQPQHF
TRBJ2-3,TRBV7-6,CAGSTEPSTDTQYF